The 10 T cell receptor beta chains in this list originate from one sample, sequenced in a study of blood T cells in healthy people across ages. Then a second PCR, running roughly 7 to 11 cycles, was carried out with a sample-barcoded 5' primer and a J-beta primer mix. One entry per CDR3 protein results from TCRdb running MiXCR on the 5' RACE reads. The sample holds 1 million to 1.2 million distinct CDR3 sequences, 35% to 40% seen once. Sequences were obtained from blood. These receptors were collected from a man between 18 and 29 years old in good health.

J is TRBJ2-7 and V is TRBV5-6; 8 bases align to TRBD2. CDR1 and CDR2 from the germline V gene are SGHDT and YYEEEE. With 1 base clipped from V and 10 bases from J, the junction kept 10 bases outside the gene matches. This CDR3 is 14 amino acids long. CDR3 nucleotide sequence: TGTGCCAGCAGCTTGACTAGCGGCTCATGGGCCCAGTACTTC. Translation gives CASSLTSGSWAQYF.

This clonotype was detected a few times. The chain uses TRBV11-2 and TRBJ1-2; 8 bases fit TRBD1. The germline V gene encodes CDR1 SGHAT and CDR2 FQNNGV. V gave up 4 bases and J gave up 4 bases; unmatched junction bases: 5. The CDR3 sequence is 14 residues long. CDR3 sequence: CASSSQDRVYGYTF. The CDR3 DNA reads as TGTGCCAGCAGCTCCCAGGACAGGGTCTATGGCTACACCTTC.

This clonotype has a handful of counts. The rearrangement uses TRBV10-3 and TRBJ2-1; D gene ambiguous. This CDR3 region has 15 residues. V lost 4 bases, J lost 4 bases, and 14 bases lay in between. The germline gives CDR1 ENHRY, CDR2 SYGVKD. The DNA for the CDR3 is TGTGCCATCAGTGGTAGGGCTTTGCCGTACAATGAGCAGTTCTTC. Protein product: CAISGRALPYNEQFF.

The chain recombines TRBV5-1 with TRBJ1-4; D remains unclear. V dropped 4 bases and J dropped 7 bases, with 14 bases sitting between them. This CDR3 comprises 14 residues. The germline gives CDR1 SGHRS, CDR2 YFSETQ. The CDR3 reads CASSLTGGSEKLFF. The CDR3 DNA follows: TGCGCCAGCAGCCTCACGGGCGGAAGTGAAAAACTGTTTTTT.

This clonotype has only a few counts. The gene calls are TRBV4-3 and TRBJ1-2, with D possibly TRBD1 on 6 matching bases. The CDR3 is 15 amino acids. Germline V gives CDR1 LGHNA, CDR2 YSLEER. Trimming cost V 1 base and J 4 bases, with 13 bases left between them. CDR3 amino acids: CASSQGQALGYGYTF. CDR3 DNA sequence: TGCGCCAGCAGCCAAGGACAGGCACTAGGCTATGGCTACACCTTC.

The V and J genes are TRBV7-2 and TRBJ2-7; 10 bases agree with TRBD1. J gave up 7 bases and V 5 bases, and 14 bases lay outside the gene matches. This CDR3 is built from 16 residues. CDR1 is SGHTA and CDR2 is FQGNSA in the germline V gene. CDR3 amino acids: CASSPTDRGSYNEQYF. In DNA, the CDR3 is TGTGCCAGCAGCCCCACGGACAGGGGGAGTTACAATGAGCAGTACTTC. The whole variable domain, filled in from reference TRBV7-2 and TRBJ2-7, reads GAGVSQSPSNKVTEKGKDVELRCDPISGHTALYWYRQSLGQGLEFLIYFQGNSAPDKSGLPSDRFSAERTGGSVSTLTIQRTQQEDSAVYLCASSPTDRGSYNEQYFGPGTRLTVT.

This clonotype appeared a few times. The CDR3 bases are TGTGCCAGCAGCCCTGGGCGGACGTCTGAGCCCCAGCATTTT. Translating gives CASSPGRTSEPQHF. This chain joins TRBV9 and TRBJ1-5; D is unclear. Trimming shortened V by 4 bases and J by 8 bases, and 16 bases separated the two germline ends. This CDR3 is built from 14 residues. Germline V gene lookup returns CDR1 SGDLS and CDR2 YYNGEE.

The rearrangement joins TRBV11-1 to TRBJ2-5; 8 bases agree with TRBD1. The CDR3 contains 15 residues. Germline V gene data show CDR1 as SGHAT and CDR2 as FQDESV (reference sequence). The V gene end was trimmed by 4 bases and the J gene end by 1 base; junction bases not matched to a gene: 5. The CDR3 DNA reads as TGTGCCAGCAGCTACATTGGACAGGGCCAAGAGACCCAGTACTTC. Its translation: CASSYIGQGQETQYF. Combining the CDR3 with reference TRBV11-1 and TRBJ2-5 gives the whole variable domain EAEVAQSPRYKITEKSQAVAFWCDPISGHATLYWYRQILGQGPELLVQFQDESVVDDSQLPKDRFSAERLKGVDSTLKIQPAELGDSAMYLCASSYIGQGQETQYFGPGTRLLVL.

This clonotype was detected only a few times. The J gene is TRBJ2-5, the V gene TRBV20-1; TRBD1 might be the D (6 bases). The CDR3 runs to 12 residues. CDR1 and CDR2 (germline): DFQATT, SNEGSKA (reference sequence). Between the trimmed V and J ends, which lost 4 bases and 2 bases, there was a span of 8 bases. The CDR3 sequence: CSAIQGQETQYF. CDR3 DNA: TGCAGTGCTATACAGGGACAAGAGACCCAGTACTTC.

This clonotype has a single count. The rearrangement links TRBV12-3 or TRBV12-4 to TRBJ1-1, with D perhaps matching TRBD1 (5 bases). The V end was cut by 4 bases, the J end by 4 bases, with 16 bases between. The CDR3 sequence is 15 residues long. The CDR3, as DNA: TGTGCCAGCAGTTGGCAGGGTCGAGTGAGCACTGAAGCTTTCTTT. Its translation: CASSWQGRVSTEAFF.